These T cell receptor beta chains were read from a single sample in a study of blood T cell repertoires in COVID-19. Repertoires were generated with immunoSEQ multiplex PCR, while TCRdb's copy carries only in-frame clones and drops some. The table has roughly 330,000 clones, 70% to 90% seen once. The specimen was PBMCs or T cells enriched from blood (not recorded which). The receptors derive from a woman aged 25-40 years who had recovered from COVID-19. Each CDR3 is given with its conserved first and last residue. The D gene is left open where the match is weak.

TGTGCCAGCATATGGCGGGACGATAGGTATGGCTACACCTTC | CASIWRDDRYGYTF | TRBJ1-2 | - | TRBV2
TGTGCCAGCAGCCCCATGAGAGTCATAACTCGCTATGGCTACACCTTC | CASSPMRVITRYGYTF | TRBJ1-2 | - | TRBV27
TGCGCCAGCAGTTCCTTTAGCGGGGGGAATTACAATGAGCAGTTCTTC | CASSSFSGGNYNEQFF | TRBJ2-1 | TRBD2 | TRBV5-1
TGCGCCAGCAGCCCGACGACGGAGTCCTACGAGCAGTACTTC | CASSPTTESYEQYF | TRBJ2-7 | - | TRBV5-1
TGTGCCAGCAGCTCCGGGAGAGGGACAGCCGCCTCCTATGGCTACACCTTC | CASSSGRGTAASYGYTF | TRBJ1-2 | TRBD1 | TRBV7-8
TGTGCCAGCAGCTCAACTGACAGGACTCCTTTAAGCTACACCTTC | CASSSTDRTPLSYTF | TRBJ1-2 | - | TRBV7-9
TGCGCCAGCAGCCAAGGGGCCGGACAGGGTTTGCGTCAGCCCCAGCATTTT | CASSQGAGQGLRQPQHF | TRBJ1-5 | TRBD1 | TRBV4-1
TGCGCCAGCAGCCCTACAGGGGTTAATCAGCCCCAGCATTTT | CASSPTGVNQPQHF | TRBJ1-5 | TRBD1 | TRBV5-1
TGCGCCAGCAGCTTGGGGACAGGGGTGAACTATGGCTACACCTTC | CASSLGTGVNYGYTF | TRBJ1-2 | TRBD1 | TRBV5-1
TGTGCCAGCAGCTTGGCAGGCAGGGGGGTTCGAGGCTACACCTTC | CASSLAGRGVRGYTF | TRBJ1-2 | TRBD1 | TRBV5-4
TGTGCCAGCAGTGAATACGGGGGCCAAGAGACCCAGTACTTC | CASSEYGGQETQYF | TRBJ2-5 | - | TRBV25-1
TGTGCCAGCAGTATGGGACAGGGGGGCCCATATAGCAATCAGCCCCAGCATTTT | CASSMGQGGPYSNQPQHF | TRBJ1-5 | TRBD1 | TRBV6-2/TRBV6-3
TGTGCCAGCAGTTACGGCGGGTCTCCCGGAGATACGCAGTATTTT | CASSYGGSPGDTQYF | TRBJ2-3 | - | TRBV6-5